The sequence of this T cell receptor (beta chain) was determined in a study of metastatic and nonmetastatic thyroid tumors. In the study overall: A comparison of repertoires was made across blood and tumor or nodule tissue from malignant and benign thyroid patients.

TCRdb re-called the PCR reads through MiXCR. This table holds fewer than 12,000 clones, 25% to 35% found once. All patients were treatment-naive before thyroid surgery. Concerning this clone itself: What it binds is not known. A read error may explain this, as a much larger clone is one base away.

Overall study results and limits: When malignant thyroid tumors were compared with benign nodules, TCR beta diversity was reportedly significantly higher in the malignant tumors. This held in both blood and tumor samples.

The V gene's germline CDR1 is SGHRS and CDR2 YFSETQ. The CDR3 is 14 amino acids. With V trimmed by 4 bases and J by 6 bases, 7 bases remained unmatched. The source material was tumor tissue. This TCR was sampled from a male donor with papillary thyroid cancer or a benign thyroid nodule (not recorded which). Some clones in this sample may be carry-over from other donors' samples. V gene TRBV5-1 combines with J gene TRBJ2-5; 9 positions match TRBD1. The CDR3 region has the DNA TGCGCCAGCAGCCTGGACAGGGGAGGACAGACCCAGTACTTC. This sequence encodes CASSLDRGGQTQYF.